The text below deals with one TCR beta chain. Its antigen is currently unknown. The repertoire was sequenced with immunoSEQ multiplex PCR; TCRdb's copy has only in-frame clones and lacks some. The sample lists about 48,000 clones; 70% to 90% were seen once. At baseline, cycle 4 day 1, and cycle 7 day 1, blood was sampled. This specimen belongs to a study of OX40 agonist ivuxolimab in advanced cancers. Study-wide context: The patients' treatment was ivuxolimab, an agonistic anti-OX40 (CD134) antibody. The eligibility criteria allowed prior anti-PD-1, anti-PD-L1 or anti-CTLA-4 therapy, and about 40% had some. Study-level findings and limits: Low normalized T-cell clonal expansion was additionally recorded for some nonresponders.

The material was CD4+ or CD8+ T cells sorted from blood, obtained in a trial of the OX40 agonist ivuxolimab. The sequence derives from an adult with an advanced solid tumor such as melanoma, head and neck, liver or kidney cancer.

The chain's CDR3 is CASSQGLGRADNSPLHF. CDR3 DNA sequence: TGCGCCAGCAGCCAAGGTCTCGGCAGGGCCGATAATTCACCCCTCCACTTT. The J gene is TRBJ1-6, the V gene TRBV4-3; tentative D call: TRBD1 (5 bases). CDR1 LGHNA and CDR2 YSLEER come from the germline V gene. V lost 1 base, J lost 5 bases, and 15 bases lay in between. The CDR3 length is 17 residues.